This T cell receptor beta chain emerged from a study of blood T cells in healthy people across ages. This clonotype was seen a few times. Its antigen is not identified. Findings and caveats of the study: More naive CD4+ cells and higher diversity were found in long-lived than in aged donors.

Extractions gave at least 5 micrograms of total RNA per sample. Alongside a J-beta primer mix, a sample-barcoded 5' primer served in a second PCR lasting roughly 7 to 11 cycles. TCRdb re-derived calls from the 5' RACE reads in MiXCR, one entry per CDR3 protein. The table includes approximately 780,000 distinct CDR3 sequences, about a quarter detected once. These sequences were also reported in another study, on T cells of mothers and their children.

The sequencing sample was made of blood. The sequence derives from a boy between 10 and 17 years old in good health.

The DNA for the CDR3 is TGTGCCAGCAGCCAAGAGCGGACAGGGTCCTTCCAAGAGACCCAGTACTTC. Translated: CASSQERTGSFQETQYF. This chain uses TRBV4-2 with TRBJ2-5, with 8 bases matching TRBD1. With V trimmed by 0 bases and J by 1 base, 7 bases remained unmatched. CDR1 and CDR2 (germline): LGHNA, YNFKEQ. The CDR3 covers 17 residues.